The subject of this entry is one TCR beta chain. In the original workflow: Estimates of nucleated cell counts were drawn from the amplification of reference gene primers. Profiled with immunoSEQ multiplex PCR; TCRdb holds only in-frame clones, not every one. That table gives V, J and clone size, and the DNA gave D and trimming. In the table there are about 110,000 clones, roughly 80% of which are singletons. Deletions cut 6 bases from V and 5 bases from J, with 10 bases between. Per germline, CDR1 LNHDA and CDR2 SQIVND (reference sequence). The CDR3 is 12 residues long. The data belong to a study of blood T cell repertoires in COVID-19. Study details: Nucleic acid was either cDNA or gDNA, and it came from T cells, B-cell-depleted T cells, or PBMCs.

The receptor's source is a man between 65 and 85 years old with acute or convalescent COVID-19. V and J are TRBV19 and TRBJ2-5, with D possibly matching TRBD2 (5 bases). What was sequenced was peripheral blood. The CDR3 loop reads CASRDGGETQYF. DNA of the CDR3: TGTGCCAGTAGAGACGGCGGGGAGACCCAGTACTTC.